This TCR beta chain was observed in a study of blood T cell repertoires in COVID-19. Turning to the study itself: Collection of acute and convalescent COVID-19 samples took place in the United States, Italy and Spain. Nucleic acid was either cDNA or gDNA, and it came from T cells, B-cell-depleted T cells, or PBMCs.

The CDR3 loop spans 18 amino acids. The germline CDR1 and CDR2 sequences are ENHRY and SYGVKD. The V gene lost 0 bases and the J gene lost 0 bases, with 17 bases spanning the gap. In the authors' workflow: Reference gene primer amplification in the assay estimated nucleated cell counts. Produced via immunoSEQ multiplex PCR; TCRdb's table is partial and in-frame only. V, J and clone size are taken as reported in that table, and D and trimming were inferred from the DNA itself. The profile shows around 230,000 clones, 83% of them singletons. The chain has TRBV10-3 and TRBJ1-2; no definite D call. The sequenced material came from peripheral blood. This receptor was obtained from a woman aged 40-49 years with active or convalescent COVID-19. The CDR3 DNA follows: TGTGCCATCAGTGAGTCGTACTCCCCCTCTTATCCTAACTATGGCTACACCTTC. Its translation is CAISESYSPSYPNYGYTF.